The sequence of this TCR beta chain was determined in a study of T-cell reconstitution after alpha-beta-depleted transplantation in children (dated by TCRdb to the mid-2010s). For the study in its entirety: The study quantitatively tracked T-cell immune reconstitution after TCRalphabeta/CD19-depleted allogeneic hematopoietic cell transplantation in children using TCR repertoire profiling. Study-level results and caveats: Apparently early alphabetaT-cell count recovery about two months after transplant reportedly relied on only several hundred rapidly expanded clones derived from non-depleted graft cells. Over subsequent months, a decline in hyperexpanded clone frequencies was noted, and after one year, T-cell counts and TCRbeta diversity were mostly ascribed to newly produced T cells. In some patients, high TCRbeta diversity at day 60 was attributed to recipient T cells and intrathymic progenitors that had survived conditioning.

For this clonotype: The antigen it binds to is not known. Per-nucleotide qualities are absent, and no much larger clonotype sits a single base away.

The sample's treatment or condition label, decoded: allogeneic hematopoietic cell transplantation with graft depleted of TCRalphabeta T cells and CD19 B cells. The transplant recipients were children given TCRalphabeta/CD19-depleted allogeneic hematopoietic cell grafts. The V end loses 4 bases and the J end loses 3 bases, and a stretch of 10 bases separates them. Taken from the germline V gene (reference sequence), the CDR1 and CDR2 loops are GTSNPN and SVGIG. The CDR3 sequence holds 13 residues, the cysteine and phenylalanine included. Only the CDR3 region is kept as DNA, spanning 39 bases read in frame from base 1. The method was PCR. TCRdb shows the sequencer as Illumina HiSeq 2500. Molecular barcoding was employed in the preparation of TCR libraries, with unique molecular identifiers being used to normalize TCRbeta repertoire quantification. TCRdb passed the public sequencing reads through fastp at Q25 and MiXCR, retaining productive beta sequences. Each CDR3 protein appears once, grouped with its most common genes and DNA. Within this sample are hundreds of thousands of distinct CDR3 sequences, with 15% to 20% of them counted one time only. The ten largest clones represent 25% to 30% of the sample.

Sequenced material: PBMCs, mostly from graft donor cells, taken 360 days after TCRalphabeta/CD19-depleted stem cell transplant. The rearrangement joined TRBV30 to TRBJ2-1; a tentative D call is TRBD1 (6 bases match). The sequence was obtained from a boy less than two years old who had a stem cell transplant for Wiskott-Aldrich syndrome, so the T cells may come from the graft donor. The CDR3 amino acid sequence is: CAWNRDNYNEQFF. The DNA sequence is given as TGTGCCTGGAACCGGGACAACTACAATGAGCAGTTCTTC.